This TCR beta chain was profiled in a study of shared clonotypes between healthy human individuals. Study-wide points: Among non-shared clonotypes, generation probabilities were lower than among those shared by all four donors.

Sequencing was performed with immunoSEQ multiplex PCR; in TCRdb, only in-frame clones are kept and a portion is missing. Of about 960,000 clones in the sample, approximately 80% were seen once. Points on this clone: The antigen is unknown.

The sequencing input was memory CD4+ T cells sorted from blood. Regarding subset: CD45RA-negative fraction. The receptor comes from a man younger than 35 in good health.

CDR3 in amino acids: CASSQDRGIGKLFF. The CDR3 DNA reads as TGCGCCAGCAGCCAAGACAGGGGAATTGGAAAACTGTTTTTT. The V call is TRBV4-1, the J call TRBJ1-4, with a weak D call TRBD1 (6 bases). The germline CDR1 and CDR2 sequences are MGHRA and YSYEKL. V lost 0 bases and J lost 10, with 12 bases in between. There are 14 residues in the CDR3.